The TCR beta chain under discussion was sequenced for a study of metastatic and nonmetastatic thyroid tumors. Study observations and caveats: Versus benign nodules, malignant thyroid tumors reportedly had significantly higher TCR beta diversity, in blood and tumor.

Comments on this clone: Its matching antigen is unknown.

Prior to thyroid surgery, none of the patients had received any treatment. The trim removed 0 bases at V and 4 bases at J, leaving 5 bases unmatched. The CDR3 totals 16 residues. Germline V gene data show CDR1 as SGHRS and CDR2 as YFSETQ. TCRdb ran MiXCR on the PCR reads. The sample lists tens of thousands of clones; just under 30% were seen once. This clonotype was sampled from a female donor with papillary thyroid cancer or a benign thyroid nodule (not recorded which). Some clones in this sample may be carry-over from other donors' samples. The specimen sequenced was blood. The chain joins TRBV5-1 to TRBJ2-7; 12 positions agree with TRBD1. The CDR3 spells CASSLEPGQGAYEQYF. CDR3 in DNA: TGCGCCAGCAGCTTGGAACCGGGACAGGGGGCGTACGAGCAGTACTTC. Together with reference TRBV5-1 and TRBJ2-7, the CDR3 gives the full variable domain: KAGVTQTPRYLIKTRGQQVTLSCSPISGHRSVSWYQQTPGQGLQFLFEYFSETQRNKGNFPGRFSGRQFSNSRSEMNVSTLELGDSALYLCASSLEPGQGAYEQYFGPGTRLTVT.